The 27 T cell receptor beta chains given below trace back to one sample, sequenced in a study of blood T cell repertoires in COVID-19. Libraries were prepared by immunoSEQ multiplex PCR; TCRdb keeps only in-frame clonotypes and omits some of them. The repertoire holds some 150,000 clones, with roughly 83% as singletons. Sequenced sample: PBMCs or T cells enriched from blood (not recorded which). These receptors all come from a middle-aged man who had recovered from COVID-19.

This sequence joins TRBV30 and TRBJ1-2; D possibly corresponds to TRBD1 (5 bases). The germline V gene encodes CDR1 GTSNPN and CDR2 SVGIG (reference sequence). The CDR3 is 13 amino acids. Trimming cost V 0 bases and J 10 bases, with 15 bases left between them. CDR3 sequence reads: CAWSVLKDIVYTF. CDR3 sequence (DNA): TGTGCCTGGAGTGTACTTAAGGACATTGTCTACACCTTC.

This clone was seen a few times. V and J are TRBV5-1 and TRBJ1-2, with 10 nucleotides matching TRBD1. The CDR3 totals 13 residues. Germline lookup yields CDR1 SGHRS and CDR2 YFSETQ. Losses at the gene ends were 5 bases for V and 8 bases for J; bases not matched to a gene: 6. In DNA form, the CDR3 reads TGCGCCAGCAGAGTAGACAGGGGGCTCGGCTACACCTTC. It codes for CASRVDRGLGYTF. The complete variable domain, with remaining parts taken from reference TRBV5-1 and TRBJ1-2, reads KAGVTQTPRYLIKTRGQQVTLSCSPISGHRSVSWYQQTPGQGLQFLFEYFSETQRNKGNFPGRFSGRQFSNSRSEMNVSTLELGDSALYLCASRVDRGLGYTFGSGTRLTVV.

CDR3 DNA: TGTGCCAGCAGCTTAAAGGCTAGCGGGGGGGCAGATGAGCAGTTCTTC. Translated: CASSLKASGGADEQFF. V gene TRBV7-9 combines with J gene TRBJ2-1; 12 positions match TRBD2. The CDR3 length is 16 residues. The germline V gene has CDR1 SEHNR and CDR2 FQNEAQ (reference sequence). V lost 2 bases, J lost 8 bases, and 7 bases stayed unmatched.

The genes are TRBV27 and TRBJ1-2; tentatively, D is TRBD1 (5 bases). V dropped 8 bases and J dropped 2 bases, with 18 bases sitting between them. The CDR3 has 15 residues. Germline V lookup: CDR1 MNHEY, CDR2 SMNVEV (reference sequence). The CDR3 nucleotides are TGTGCCAGCGGGGTCGGGGGGTCGGACAACTATGGCTACACCTTC. It encodes CASGVGGSDNYGYTF.

The chain combines TRBV18 with TRBJ1-5, with D tentatively TRBD1 (5 bases). CDR3 length: 17 residues. V lost 6 bases and J 5 bases, leaving 23 bases between the germline ends. Per the germline V gene, CDR1 is KGHSH and CDR2 is LQKENI. This CDR3 reads CASSRGTSNTRDQPQHF. Written as DNA, the CDR3 is TGTGCCAGCTCTCGGGGGACTAGTAACACACGGGATCAGCCCCAGCATTTT. Full variable domain (rest looked up from reference TRBV18 and TRBJ1-5): NAGVMQNPRHLVRRRGQEARLRCSPMKGHSHVYWYRQLPEEGLKFMVYLQKENIIDESGMPKERFSAEFPKEGPSILRIQQVVRGDSAAYFCASSRGTSNTRDQPQHFGDGTRLSIL.

The rearrangement uses TRBV7-2 and TRBJ2-5, with D unresolved. The germline V and J ends were trimmed by 4 bases and 5 bases, with 5 bases remaining between them. Germline CDR1 is SGHTA and CDR2 is FQGNSA. This CDR3 is built from 11 residues. The CDR3 here is CASSSAETQYF. CDR3 DNA: TGTGCCAGCAGCTCCGCGGAGACCCAGTACTTC.

The gene calls are TRBV28 and TRBJ1-2; 11 bases are shared with TRBD1. Unmatched junction bases numbered 15, after V lost 6 bases and J lost 6 bases. CDR3 length: 17 residues. Per the germline V gene, CDR1 is MDHEN and CDR2 is SYDVKM. In nucleotides, the CDR3 is TGTGCCAGCAGGAAATGGGACAGGGGGTCGGGATGGGATGGCTACACCTTC. Its translation is CASRKWDRGSGWDGYTF.

V is TRBV10-2 and J is TRBJ1-3; D is unclear. V lost 6 bases and J lost 0, with 6 bases in between. The CDR3 contains 13 residues. The V gene's germline CDR1 is WSHSY and CDR2 SAAADI. Here the CDR3 reads CASSPSSGNTIYF. CDR3 DNA: TGCGCCAGCAGCCCGAGCTCTGGAAACACCATATATTTT.

V is TRBV6-2 or TRBV6-3 and J is TRBJ2-1, with TRBD2 matching over 11 bases. CDR1 and CDR2 (germline): MNHEY, SVGEGT. This CDR3 is 14 amino acids long. V shed 6 bases, J shed 10 bases, and the junction held 8 bases outside the gene matches. The CDR3 spells CASSRASGGPEQFF. For the CDR3, the DNA is TGTGCCAGCAGCCGGGCTAGCGGGGGGCCAGAGCAGTTCTTC.

CDR3 protein: CASSRGTGANEKLFF. In DNA, the CDR3 is TGTGCCAGTAGTAGGGGGACAGGGGCTAATGAAAAACTGTTTTTT. This chain connects TRBV19 to TRBJ1-4; 10 positions match TRBD1. CDR3 size: 15 residues. V lost 4 bases to trimming and J lost 3 bases; unmatched junction nucleotides: 2. Looked up from germline, CDR1 is LNHDA and CDR2 is SQIVND (reference sequence).

The chain uses TRBV18 and TRBJ2-7; 8 bases map to TRBD1. Looked up from germline, CDR1 is KGHSH and CDR2 is LQKENI. This CDR3 region has 15 residues. Unmatched junction bases numbered 4, after V lost 3 bases and J lost 0 bases. CDR3 in amino acids: CASSPPDRGSYEQYF. The CDR3, as DNA: TGTGCCAGCTCACCGCCCGACAGGGGCTCCTACGAGCAGTACTTC.

This clone came up a few times. The V and J genes are TRBV10-1 and TRBJ2-7, with D maybe TRBD2 (5 bases). Germline V gene lookup returns CDR1 WNHNN and CDR2 SYGVQD (reference sequence). This CDR3 is 14 amino acids long. V lost 0 bases and J lost 1, with 7 bases in between. CDR3: CASSESRDSYEQYF. The CDR3 DNA sequence: TGCGCCAGCAGTGAGTCGAGGGATTCCTACGAGCAGTACTTC.

The rearrangement links TRBV2 to TRBJ2-3; 7 nucleotides agree with TRBD1. The CDR3 runs 16 residues. Trimming removed 4 bases from V and 3 bases from J; junction bases left unmatched: 10. The germline gives CDR1 SNHLY, CDR2 FYNNEI. The DNA of the CDR3 is TGTGCCAGCAGTGCTCCCCGTGGGACAGTGACAGATACGCAGTATTTT. This codes for CASSAPRGTVTDTQYF.

This sequence joins TRBV5-1 and TRBJ2-3; tentative D call: TRBD1 (6 bases). The CDR3 consists of 13 residues. Germline CDR1 and CDR2: SGHRS and YFSETQ. Trimming stripped 5 bases from V and 4 bases from J, with 11 bases between. The CDR3 DNA follows: TGCGCCAGCAGAACAGGGTGGGCAGATACGCAGTATTTT. As protein: CASRTGWADTQYF. The variable domain in full, with the rest retrieved from reference TRBV5-1 and TRBJ2-3, is KAGVTQTPRYLIKTRGQQVTLSCSPISGHRSVSWYQQTPGQGLQFLFEYFSETQRNKGNFPGRFSGRQFSNSRSEMNVSTLELGDSALYLCASRTGWADTQYFGPGTRLTVL.

The chain combines TRBV2 with TRBJ2-7; 8 positions agree with TRBD1. This CDR3 comprises 14 residues. CDR1 and CDR2 from the germline V gene are SNHLY and FYNNEI. Trimming removed 6 bases from V and 6 bases from J; junction bases left unmatched: 10. The CDR3 sequence is CASSRTGLRAEQYF. The CDR3 coding sequence is TGTGCCAGCAGCCGGACAGGGTTGAGGGCCGAGCAGTACTTC.

V usage is TRBV19 and J usage is TRBJ1-1, with D possibly matching TRBD1 (6 bases). The CDR3 loop spans 16 amino acids. V lost 1 base, J lost 1 base, and 13 bases lay in between. In germline, CDR1 is LNHDA, CDR2 SQIVND (reference sequence). CDR3 sequence: CASSIAGQPTNTEAFF. The CDR3 bases are TGTGCCAGTAGTATAGCAGGACAGCCCACGAACACTGAAGCTTTCTTT.

This clone showed up just once. The chain is built from TRBV9 and TRBJ2-2; TRBD2 aligns across 12 bases. The CDR3 has 16 residues. After removal of 2 bases from V and 8 bases from J, the junction contained 7 bases not matched to a gene. CDR1 and CDR2 (germline): SGDLS, YYNGEE. CDR3 residues: CASSVASGGAAGELFF. CDR3 DNA: TGTGCCAGCAGCGTGGCTAGCGGGGGGGCCGCGGGGGAGCTGTTTTTT.

The chain is built from TRBV12-3 or TRBV12-4 and TRBJ2-1; D unresolved. Deletions cut 6 bases from V and 12 bases from J, with 15 bases between. This CDR3 comprises 12 residues. In nucleotides, the CDR3 is TGTGCCAGCAGGCGCCTAGGAAATCGGCAGTTCTTC. Its translation is CASRRLGNRQFF.

The gene calls are TRBV24-1 and TRBJ1-2; the D gene is possibly TRBD1 (5 bases). V lost 1 base, J lost 2 bases, and 13 bases lay in between. Germline V gene data show CDR1 as KGHDR and CDR2 as SFDVKD. CDR3 length equals 16 residues. CDR3 DNA sequence: TGTGCCACCAGTGATTTTAGTGTTACAGGCAACTATGGCTACACCTTC. It is translated as CATSDFSVTGNYGYTF.

V and J are TRBV5-1 and TRBJ1-1, with D unresolved. Germline loops: CDR1 SGHRS, CDR2 YFSETQ. CDR3 size: 14 residues. V lost 4 bases and J 3 bases, leaving 13 bases between the germline ends. CDR3 amino acids: CASSPGTLDTEAFF. Written as DNA, the CDR3 is TGCGCCAGCAGCCCCGGTACCTTAGACACTGAAGCTTTCTTT. The full variable domain, with the rest looked up from reference TRBV5-1 and TRBJ1-1, is KAGVTQTPRYLIKTRGQQVTLSCSPISGHRSVSWYQQTPGQGLQFLFEYFSETQRNKGNFPGRFSGRQFSNSRSEMNVSTLELGDSALYLCASSPGTLDTEAFFGQGTRLTVV.

V usage is TRBV7-3 and J usage is TRBJ2-3, with 8 nucleotides matching TRBD2. The CDR3 loop spans 17 amino acids. The trim removed 0 bases at V and 2 bases at J, leaving 7 bases unmatched. Germline V gives CDR1 SGHTA, CDR2 FQGTGA. CDR3 protein: CASSLTFGSGVTDTQYF. CDR3 sequence (DNA): TGTGCCAGCAGCTTAACGTTCGGTAGCGGGGTCACAGATACGCAGTATTTT. Full variable domain (remainder filled in from reference TRBV7-3 and TRBJ2-3): GAGVSQTPSNKVTEKGKYVELRCDPISGHTALYWYRQSLGQGPEFLIYFQGTGAADDSGLPNDRFFAVRPEGSVSTLKIQRTERGDSAVYLCASSLTFGSGVTDTQYFGPGTRLTVL.

As for this clone: The sample contains more than one DNA sequence encoding this CDR3. The genes are TRBV5-1 and TRBJ1-4; D remains ambiguous. V lost 3 bases to trimming and J lost 0 bases, with 6 bases between them. Germline V gene lookup returns CDR1 SGHRS and CDR2 YFSETQ. The CDR3 sequence is 14 residues long. The CDR3 DNA reads as TGCGCCAGCAGCTCAGATTCAACTAATGAAAAACTGTTTTTT. Translation gives CASSSDSTNEKLFF. The full variable domain, completed using reference TRBV5-1 and TRBJ1-4, is KAGVTQTPRYLIKTRGQQVTLSCSPISGHRSVSWYQQTPGQGLQFLFEYFSETQRNKGNFPGRFSGRQFSNSRSEMNVSTLELGDSALYLCASSSDSTNEKLFFGSGTQLSVL.

CDR3 region: CASSSPTDSEQFF. The CDR3 DNA reads TGTGCCAGCAGTTCCCCCACGGACAGTGAGCAGTTCTTC. The J gene is TRBJ2-1, the V gene TRBV28; D might be TRBD1 (6 bases). V was pared by 4 bases and J by 9 bases, with 13 bases between. Germline V gene data show CDR1 as MDHEN and CDR2 as SYDVKM. This CDR3 is 13 amino acids long.

V gene TRBV6-1 combines with J gene TRBJ1-2; TRBD1 might be the D (5 bases). Trimming left V 1 base short and J 7 bases short, with 13 bases between. In germline, CDR1 is MNHNS, CDR2 SASEGT. The length of the CDR3 is 14 residues. As DNA, the CDR3 is TGTGCCAGCAGTGAAGGTTTTTGGAGGGGTGGCTACACCTTC. Amino acids: CASSEGFWRGGYTF.

The rearrangement uses TRBV29-1 and TRBJ1-2, with a tentative D call TRBD1 (5 bases). The germline V gene encodes CDR1 SQVTM and CDR2 ANQGSEA. V gave up 1 base and J gave up 0 bases, with 6 bases separating them. The CDR3 contains 13 residues. CDR3 protein: CSVEGQTNYGYTF. Written as DNA, the CDR3 is TGCAGCGTTGAAGGACAGACTAACTATGGCTACACCTTC.

The gene calls are TRBV3-1 (or the pseudogene TRBV3-2) and TRBJ2-3, with 10 bases identical to TRBD2. With 7 bases clipped from V and 2 bases from J, the junction kept 9 bases outside the gene matches. Germline V gene sequence: CDR1 LGHDT, CDR2 YNNKEL (reference sequence). The CDR3 has 16 residues. CDR3 loop: CASTKLAGGYTDTQYF. In nucleotides, the CDR3 is TGTGCCAGCACCAAATTAGCGGGGGGATACACAGATACGCAGTATTTT.

This clone was counted a single time. The CDR3 sequence is CASSLEGEVYEQYF. CDR3 DNA sequence: TGCGCCAGCAGCTTGGAGGGGGAAGTCTACGAGCAGTACTTC. The chain combines TRBV5-1 with TRBJ2-7; D perhaps matches TRBD1 (6 bases). Germline V gene data show CDR1 as SGHRS and CDR2 as YFSETQ. V was trimmed by 0 bases and J by 3 bases, leaving 10 bases between them. The CDR3 has 14 amino acids.